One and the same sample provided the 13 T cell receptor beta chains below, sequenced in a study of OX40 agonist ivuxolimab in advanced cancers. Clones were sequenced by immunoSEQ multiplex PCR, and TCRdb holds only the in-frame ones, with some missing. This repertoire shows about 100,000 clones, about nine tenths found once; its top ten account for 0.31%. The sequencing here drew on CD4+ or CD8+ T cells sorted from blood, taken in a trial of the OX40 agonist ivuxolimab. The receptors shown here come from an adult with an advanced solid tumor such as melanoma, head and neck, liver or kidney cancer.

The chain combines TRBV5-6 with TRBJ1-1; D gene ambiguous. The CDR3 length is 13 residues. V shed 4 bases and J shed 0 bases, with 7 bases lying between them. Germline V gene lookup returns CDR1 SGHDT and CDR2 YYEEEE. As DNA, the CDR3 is TGTGCCAGCAGCCTTACGGTGAACACTGAAGCTTTCTTT. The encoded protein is CASSLTVNTEAFF.

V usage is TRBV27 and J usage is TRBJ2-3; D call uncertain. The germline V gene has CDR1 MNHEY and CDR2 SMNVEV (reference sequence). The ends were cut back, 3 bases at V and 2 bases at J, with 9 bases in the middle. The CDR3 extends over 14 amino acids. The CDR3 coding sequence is TGTGCCAGCAGTTTTAGCAGGTCCACAGATACGCAGTATTTT. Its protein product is CASSFSRSTDTQYF.

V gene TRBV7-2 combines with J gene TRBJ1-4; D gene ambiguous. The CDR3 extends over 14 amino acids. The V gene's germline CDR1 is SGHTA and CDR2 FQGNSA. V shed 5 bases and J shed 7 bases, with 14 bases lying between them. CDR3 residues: CASSRSRSGEKLFF. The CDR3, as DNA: TGTGCCAGCAGCCGGAGCCGTTCGGGTGAAAAACTGTTTTTT.

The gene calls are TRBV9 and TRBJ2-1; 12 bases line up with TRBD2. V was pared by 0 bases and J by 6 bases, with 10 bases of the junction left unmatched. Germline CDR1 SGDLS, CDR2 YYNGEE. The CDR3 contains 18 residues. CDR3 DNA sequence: TGTGCCAGCAGCGTAGCGCCCCTAGCGGGAGGGCCCGGCAATGAGCAGTTCTTC. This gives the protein CASSVAPLAGGPGNEQFF.

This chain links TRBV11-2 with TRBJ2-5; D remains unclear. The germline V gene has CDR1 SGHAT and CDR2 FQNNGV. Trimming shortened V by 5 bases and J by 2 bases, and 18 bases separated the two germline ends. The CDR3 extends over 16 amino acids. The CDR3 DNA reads TGTGCCAGCAGCCCGAGTAGGGCCACCTCACAAGAGACCCAGTACTTC. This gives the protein CASSPSRATSQETQYF. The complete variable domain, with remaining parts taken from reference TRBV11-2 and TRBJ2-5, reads EAGVAQSPRYKIIEKRQSVAFWCNPISGHATLYWYQQILGQGPKLLIQFQNNGVVDDSQLPKDRFSAERLKGVDSTLKIQPAKLEDSAVYLCASSPSRATSQETQYFGPGTRLLVL.

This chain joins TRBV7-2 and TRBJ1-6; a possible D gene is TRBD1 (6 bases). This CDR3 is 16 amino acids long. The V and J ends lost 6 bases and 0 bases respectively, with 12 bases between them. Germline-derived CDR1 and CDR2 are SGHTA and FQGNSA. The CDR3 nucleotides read TGTGCCAGCAGACCCCAGGGGAGCTCCTATAATTCACCCCTCCACTTT. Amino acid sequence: CASRPQGSSYNSPLHF.

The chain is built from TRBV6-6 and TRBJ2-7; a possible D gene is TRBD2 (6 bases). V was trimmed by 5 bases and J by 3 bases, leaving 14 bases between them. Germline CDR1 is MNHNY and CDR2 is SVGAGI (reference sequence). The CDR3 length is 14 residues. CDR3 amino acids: CASSGEDGYYEQYF. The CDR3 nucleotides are TGTGCCAGCAGTGGGGAGGACGGATACTACGAGCAGTACTTC.

This CDR3 is CASSTGSGAPYYNEQFF. CDR3 in DNA: TGTGCCAGCAGTACGGGATCGGGCGCCCCTTACTACAATGAGCAGTTCTTC. The rearrangement uses TRBV28 and TRBJ2-1; tentative D call: TRBD2 (5 bases). The germline V gene has CDR1 MDHEN and CDR2 SYDVKM. This CDR3 is 17 amino acids long. Deletions cut 5 bases from V and 3 bases from J, with 20 bases between.

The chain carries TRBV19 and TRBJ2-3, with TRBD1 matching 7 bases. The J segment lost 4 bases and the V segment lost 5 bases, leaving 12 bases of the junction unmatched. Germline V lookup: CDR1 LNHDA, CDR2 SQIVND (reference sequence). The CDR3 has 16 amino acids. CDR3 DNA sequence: TGTGCCAGTAGTCCACAAGAGACAGGGTGGGCAGATACGCAGTATTTT. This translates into CASSPQETGWADTQYF.

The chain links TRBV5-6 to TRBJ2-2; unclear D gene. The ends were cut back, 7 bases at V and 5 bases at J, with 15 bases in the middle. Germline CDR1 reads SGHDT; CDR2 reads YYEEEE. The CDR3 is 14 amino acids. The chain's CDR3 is CASSSVVLTGELFF. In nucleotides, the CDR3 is TGTGCCAGCTCATCCGTAGTATTAACCGGGGAGCTGTTTTTT.

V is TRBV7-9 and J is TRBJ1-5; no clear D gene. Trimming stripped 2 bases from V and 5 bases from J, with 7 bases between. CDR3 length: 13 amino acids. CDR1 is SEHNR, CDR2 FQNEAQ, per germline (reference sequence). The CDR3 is CASSLIGDQPQHF. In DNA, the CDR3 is TGTGCCAGCAGCTTAATTGGAGATCAGCCCCAGCATTTT. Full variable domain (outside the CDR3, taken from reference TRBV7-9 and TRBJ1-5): DTGVSQNPRHKITKRGQNVTFRCDPISEHNRLYWYRQTLGQGPEFLTYFQNEAQLEKSRLLSDRFSAERPKGSFSTLEIQRTEQGDSAMYLCASSLIGDQPQHFGDGTRLSIL.

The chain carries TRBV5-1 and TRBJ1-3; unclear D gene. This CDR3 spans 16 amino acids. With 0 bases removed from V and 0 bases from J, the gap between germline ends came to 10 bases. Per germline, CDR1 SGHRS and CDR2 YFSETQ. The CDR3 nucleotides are TGCGCCAGCAGCTTGGCAATTGGGGTCTCTGGAAACACCATATATTTT. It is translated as CASSLAIGVSGNTIYF.

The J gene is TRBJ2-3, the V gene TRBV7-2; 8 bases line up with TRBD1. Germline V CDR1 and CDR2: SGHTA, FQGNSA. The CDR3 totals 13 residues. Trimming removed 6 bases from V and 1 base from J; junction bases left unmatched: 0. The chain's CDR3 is CASRDRGTDTQYF. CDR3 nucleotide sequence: TGTGCCAGCAGGGACAGGGGCACAGATACGCAGTATTTT.